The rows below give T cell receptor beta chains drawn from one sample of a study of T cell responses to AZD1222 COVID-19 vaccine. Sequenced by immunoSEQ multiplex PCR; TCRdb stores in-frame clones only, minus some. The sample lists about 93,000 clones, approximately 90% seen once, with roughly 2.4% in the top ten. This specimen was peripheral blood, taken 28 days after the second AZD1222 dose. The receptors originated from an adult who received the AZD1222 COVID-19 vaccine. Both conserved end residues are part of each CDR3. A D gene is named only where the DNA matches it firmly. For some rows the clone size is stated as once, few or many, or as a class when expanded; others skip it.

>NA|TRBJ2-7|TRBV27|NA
CASSLSAFRSGLPYEQYF
TGTGCCAGCAGTTTATCCGCGTTCCGCAGCGGCCTCCCCTACGAGCAGTACTTC
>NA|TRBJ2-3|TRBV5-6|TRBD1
CASTTTGGSLTDTQYF
TGTGCCAGCACCACGACAGGGGGTAGCCTCACAGATACGCAGTATTTT
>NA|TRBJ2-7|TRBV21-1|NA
CASSKGHREYEQYF
TGTGCCAGCAGCAAAGGGCACAGGGAGTACGAGCAGTACTTC
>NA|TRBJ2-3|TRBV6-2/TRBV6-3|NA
CASSYSNDGKLTDTQYF
TGTGCCAGCAGTTACTCGAACGACGGGAAACTCACAGATACGCAGTATTTT
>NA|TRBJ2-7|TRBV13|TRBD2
CASSLSLAGDYEQYF
TGTGCCAGCAGCTTATCCCTAGCGGGGGACTACGAGCAGTACTTC
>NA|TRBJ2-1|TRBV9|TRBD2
CASSPSGTNYNEQFF
TGTGCCAGCAGCCCTTCCGGGACTAATTACAATGAGCAGTTCTTC
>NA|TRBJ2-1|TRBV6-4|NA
CASSPDWGSYNEQFF
TGTGCCAGCAGCCCCGATTGGGGGTCCTACAATGAGCAGTTCTTC
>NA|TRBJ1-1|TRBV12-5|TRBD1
CASGWGTEPTEAFF
TGTGCTAGTGGTTGGGGGACAGAGCCCACTGAAGCTTTCTTT
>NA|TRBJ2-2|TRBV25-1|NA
CASRRVNTGELFF
TGTGCCAGCAGACGAGTCAACACCGGGGAGCTGTTTTTT
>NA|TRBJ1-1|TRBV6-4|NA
CASRPSGHTEAFF
TGTGCCAGCCGGCCCTCCGGTCACACTGAAGCTTTCTTT
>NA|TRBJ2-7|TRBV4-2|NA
CASSQELSGEQYF
TGTGCCAGCAGCCAAGAACTAAGCGGCGAGCAGTACTTC
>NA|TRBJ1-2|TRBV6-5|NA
CASSPSGAGYTF
TGTGCCAGCAGCCCATCGGGAGCGGGCTACACCTTC
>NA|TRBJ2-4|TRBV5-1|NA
CASSWGWDISDIQYF
TGCGCCAGCAGCTGGGGGTGGGACATATCGGACATTCAGTACTTC
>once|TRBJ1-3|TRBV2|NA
CASSDVGSSGNTIYF
TGTGCCAGCAGTGATGTGGGAAGCTCTGGAAACACCATATATTTT
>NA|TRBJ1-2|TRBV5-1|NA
CASSLISPYGYTF
TGCGCCAGCAGCTTGATCAGTCCCTATGGCTACACCTTC
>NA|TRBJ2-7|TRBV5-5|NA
CASSPKLGGTYEQYF
TGTGCCAGCAGCCCAAAGTTAGGCGGGACCTACGAGCAGTACTTC